This T cell receptor (beta chain) was profiled in a study of long-term antiretroviral therapy in people with HIV. Study-wide results and caveats: It was observed that HIV repertoires exhibited narrower CDR3 length ranges than controls.

V dropped 3 bases and J dropped 4; count of bases not matched to a gene: 5. CDR1 is LGHNA, CDR2 YNFKEQ, per germline. This CDR3 region has 16 residues. Survey level was the resolution at which the v3.0 immunoSEQ assay ran. TCRdb keeps only in-frame clones here, not all; method: immunoSEQ multiplex PCR. The sample carries 25,000 to 30,000 clones, more than 85% recorded once. This clone has a single count. The antigen is not known. Researchers secured at least one pre-ART and at least two post-ART PBMC samples from each donor. Roughly 0.85-11 million cryopreserved PBMC were held in samples before DNA extraction.

The TCR originated in a man aged 40-55 years with HIV. V is TRBV4-2 and J is TRBJ2-1, with 11 nucleotides matching TRBD2. The sequenced sample was unsorted PBMCs, obtained 6.2 years after starting antiretroviral therapy. CDR3 in DNA: TGTGCCAGCAGCCAGGGGGGGACTAGCGGATACAATGAGCAGTTCTTC. It yields the protein CASSQGGTSGYNEQFF.